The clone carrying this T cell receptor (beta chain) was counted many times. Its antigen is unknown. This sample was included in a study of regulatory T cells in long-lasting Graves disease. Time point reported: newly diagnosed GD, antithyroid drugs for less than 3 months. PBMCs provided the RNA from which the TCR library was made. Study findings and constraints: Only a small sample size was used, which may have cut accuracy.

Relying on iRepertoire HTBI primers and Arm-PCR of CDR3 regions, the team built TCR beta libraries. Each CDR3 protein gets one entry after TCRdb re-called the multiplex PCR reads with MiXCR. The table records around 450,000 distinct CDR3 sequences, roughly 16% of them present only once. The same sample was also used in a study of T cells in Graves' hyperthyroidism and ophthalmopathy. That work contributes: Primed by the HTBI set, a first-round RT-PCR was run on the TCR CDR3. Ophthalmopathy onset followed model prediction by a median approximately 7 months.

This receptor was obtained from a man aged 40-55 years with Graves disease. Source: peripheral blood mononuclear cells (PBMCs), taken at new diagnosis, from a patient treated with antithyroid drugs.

The CDR3 loop reads CASSGQGPSGSEKLFF. The DNA for the CDR3 is TGTGCCAGCAGCGGACAGGGTCCCTCAGGTAGCGAAAAACTGTTTTTT. This chain uses TRBV12-3 or TRBV12-4 with TRBJ1-4; 8 nucleotides align to TRBD1. There are 16 residues in the CDR3. Trimming took 6 bases from V and 8 from J; bases not matched to a gene: 14.